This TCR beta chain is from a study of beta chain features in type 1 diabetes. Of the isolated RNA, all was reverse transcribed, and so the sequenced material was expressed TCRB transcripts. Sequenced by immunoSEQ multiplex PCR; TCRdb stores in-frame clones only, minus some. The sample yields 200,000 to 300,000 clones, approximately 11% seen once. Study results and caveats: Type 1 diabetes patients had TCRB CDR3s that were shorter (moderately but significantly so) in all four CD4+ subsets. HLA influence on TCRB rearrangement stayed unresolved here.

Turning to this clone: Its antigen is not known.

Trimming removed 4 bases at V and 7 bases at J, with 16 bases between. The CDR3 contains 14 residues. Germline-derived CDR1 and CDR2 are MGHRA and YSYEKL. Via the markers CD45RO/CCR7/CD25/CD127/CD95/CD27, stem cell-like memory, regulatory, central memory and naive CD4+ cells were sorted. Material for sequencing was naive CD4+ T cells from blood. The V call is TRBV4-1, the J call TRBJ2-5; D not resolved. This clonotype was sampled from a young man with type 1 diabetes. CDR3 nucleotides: TGCGCCAGCAGCCTATCCGCAGCCGAGGCGACCCAGTACTTC. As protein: CASSLSAAEATQYF.